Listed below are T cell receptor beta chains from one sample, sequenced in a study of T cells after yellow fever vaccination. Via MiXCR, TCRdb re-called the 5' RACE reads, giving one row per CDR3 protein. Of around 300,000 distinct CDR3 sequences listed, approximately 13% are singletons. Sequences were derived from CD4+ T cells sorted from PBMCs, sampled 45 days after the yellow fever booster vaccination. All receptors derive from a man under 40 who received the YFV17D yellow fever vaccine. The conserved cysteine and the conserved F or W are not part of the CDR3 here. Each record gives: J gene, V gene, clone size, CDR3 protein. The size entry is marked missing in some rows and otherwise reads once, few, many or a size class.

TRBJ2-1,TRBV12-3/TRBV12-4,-,ASTKQGPAYNEQF
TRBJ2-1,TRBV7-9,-,TSSLLSGSYNEQF
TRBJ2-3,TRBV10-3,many,AISESITASGSTDTQY
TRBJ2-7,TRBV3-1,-,ASSHAHEQY
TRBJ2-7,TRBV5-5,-,ASSSPRTASYEQY
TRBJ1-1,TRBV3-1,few,ASSQLDWGAEAF
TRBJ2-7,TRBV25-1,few,ASSEEHYEQY
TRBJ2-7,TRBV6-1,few,ASRETGTIYEQY
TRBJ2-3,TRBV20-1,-,SATTSGTDTQY
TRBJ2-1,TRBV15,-,ATSRTGSSYNEQF
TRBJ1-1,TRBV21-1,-,ASSNSRAQPTNTEAF
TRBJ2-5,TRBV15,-,ATSRERKTQY
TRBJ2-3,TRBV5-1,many,ASSKDRGSTDTQY
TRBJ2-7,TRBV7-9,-,ASSPLNSYEQY
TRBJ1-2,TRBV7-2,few,ASRIGGTNYGYT
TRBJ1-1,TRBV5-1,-,ASSEGQGEAF
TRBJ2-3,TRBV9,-,ASSVPANTDTQY
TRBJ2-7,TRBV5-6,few,ASSPRRSGAGYEQY
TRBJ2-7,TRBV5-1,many,ASSPWTGNEQY
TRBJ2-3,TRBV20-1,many,SARTGGRPDTQY
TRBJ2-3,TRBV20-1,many,SARTSAITDTQY
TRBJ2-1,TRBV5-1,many,ASSLVDGRDEQF